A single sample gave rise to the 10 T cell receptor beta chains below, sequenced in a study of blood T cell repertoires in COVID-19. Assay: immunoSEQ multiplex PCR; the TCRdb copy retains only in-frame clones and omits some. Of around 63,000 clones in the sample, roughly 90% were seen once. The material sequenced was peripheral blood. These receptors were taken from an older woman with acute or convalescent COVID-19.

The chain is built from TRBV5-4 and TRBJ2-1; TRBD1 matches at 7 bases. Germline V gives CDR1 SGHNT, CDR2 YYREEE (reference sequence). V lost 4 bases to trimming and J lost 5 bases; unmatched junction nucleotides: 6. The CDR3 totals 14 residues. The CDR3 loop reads CASSAQQGNNEQFF. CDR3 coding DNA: TGTGCCAGCAGCGCACAACAGGGGAACAATGAGCAGTTCTTC.

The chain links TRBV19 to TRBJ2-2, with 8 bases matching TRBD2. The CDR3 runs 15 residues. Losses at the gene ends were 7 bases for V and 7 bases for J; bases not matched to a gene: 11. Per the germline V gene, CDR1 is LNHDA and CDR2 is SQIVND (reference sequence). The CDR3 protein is CASTGGTHLVGELFF. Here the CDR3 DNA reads TGTGCCAGTACGGGGGGGACTCATCTCGTCGGGGAGCTGTTTTTT.

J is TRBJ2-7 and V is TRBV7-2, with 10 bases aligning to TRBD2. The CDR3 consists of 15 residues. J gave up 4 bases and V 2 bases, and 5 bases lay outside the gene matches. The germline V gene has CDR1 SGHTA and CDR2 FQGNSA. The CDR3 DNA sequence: TGTGCCAGCAGCTTACTAGCGGGAGCGGGATACGAGCAGTACGTC. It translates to CASSLLAGAGYEQYV.

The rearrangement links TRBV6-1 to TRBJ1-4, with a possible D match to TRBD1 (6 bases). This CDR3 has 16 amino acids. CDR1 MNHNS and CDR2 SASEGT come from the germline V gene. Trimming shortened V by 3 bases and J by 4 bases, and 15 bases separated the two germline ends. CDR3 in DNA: TGTGCCAGCAGTGAGGTACAGGGAAGTTATAATGAAAAACTGTTTTTT. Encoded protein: CASSEVQGSYNEKLFF.

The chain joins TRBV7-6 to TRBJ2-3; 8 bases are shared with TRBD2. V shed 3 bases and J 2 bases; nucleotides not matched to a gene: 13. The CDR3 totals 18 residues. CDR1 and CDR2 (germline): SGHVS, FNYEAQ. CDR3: CASSFQRGHSLDTDTQYF. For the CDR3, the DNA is TGTGCCAGCAGCTTCCAGCGGGGGCACTCGTTGGACACAGATACGCAGTATTTT.

The CDR3 loop is CASSRRGADDEKLFF. The CDR3 DNA reads as TGTGCCAGCAGCCGTCGGGGGGCCGACGATGAAAAACTGTTTTTT. J is TRBJ1-4 and V is TRBV3-1 (or the pseudogene TRBV3-2), with a weak D call TRBD1 (6 bases). CDR3 length: 15 residues. Germline CDR1 is LGHDT and CDR2 is YNNKEL (reference sequence). V shed 4 bases and J shed 6 bases, with 15 bases lying between them.

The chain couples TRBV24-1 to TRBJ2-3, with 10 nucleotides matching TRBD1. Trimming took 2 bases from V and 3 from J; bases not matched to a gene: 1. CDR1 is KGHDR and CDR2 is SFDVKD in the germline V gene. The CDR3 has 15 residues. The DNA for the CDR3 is TGTGCCACCAGTGATTCGGGACAGGGGACAGATACGCAGTATTTT. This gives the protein CATSDSGQGTDTQYF.

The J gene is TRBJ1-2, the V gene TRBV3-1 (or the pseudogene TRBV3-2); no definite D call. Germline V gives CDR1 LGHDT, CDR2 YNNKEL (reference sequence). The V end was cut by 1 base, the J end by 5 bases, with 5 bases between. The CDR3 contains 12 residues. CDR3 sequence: CASSQAVYGYTF. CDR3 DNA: TGTGCCAGCAGCCAAGCCGTATATGGCTACACCTTC.

CDR3 amino acids: CASSSIDTGELFF. The CDR3 bases are TGTGCCAGCAGCTCCATAGACACCGGGGAGCTGTTTTTT. The gene calls are TRBV7-2 and TRBJ2-2, with unresolved D. The V gene lost 4 bases and the J gene lost 3 bases, with 6 bases spanning the gap. The CDR3 contains 13 residues. Germline CDR1 reads SGHTA; CDR2 reads FQGNSA. Drawing the rest from reference TRBV7-2 and TRBJ2-2, the complete variable domain is GAGVSQSPSNKVTEKGKDVELRCDPISGHTALYWYRQSLGQGLEFLIYFQGNSAPDKSGLPSDRFSAERTGGSVSTLTIQRTQQEDSAVYLCASSSIDTGELFFGEGSRLTVL.

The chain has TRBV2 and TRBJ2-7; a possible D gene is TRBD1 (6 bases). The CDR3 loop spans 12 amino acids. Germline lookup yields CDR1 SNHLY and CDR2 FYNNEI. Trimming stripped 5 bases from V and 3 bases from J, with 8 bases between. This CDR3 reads CASSLQGYEQYV. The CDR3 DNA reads TGTGCCAGCAGTTTACAGGGCTACGAGCAGTACGTC.